This is a list of T cell receptor beta chains from one sample in a study of T cells in localized non-small cell lung cancer. Profiling relied on immunoSEQ multiplex PCR, and the TCRdb table lists in-frame clones only, not all of them. The top ten hold about 13% of the sample, which has approximately 72,000 clones, roughly 81% seen once. This sample comprised peripheral blood, obtained before any cancer treatment. These receptors came from a female donor older than 55 with stage I lung adenocarcinoma. CDR3s include the opening cysteine and the closing phenylalanine or tryptophan. Each record gives: clone size, V gene, J gene, D gene, CDR3 protein, CDR3 DNA. The D gene is left open where the match is weak. Clone size is stated in some rows and not others, as once, few, many or a class when expanded.

-	TRBV11-3	TRBJ2-3	-	CASSLEGFPSTDTQYF	TGTGCCAGCAGCTTAGAGGGGTTCCCCTCTACAGATACGCAGTATTTT
-	TRBV5-1	TRBJ1-1	-	CASSFSGNTEAFF	TGCGCCAGCAGCTTTTCAGGGAACACTGAAGCTTTCTTT
-	TRBV11-3	TRBJ1-1	-	CASSLEVRVTEAFF	TGTGCCAGCAGCTTAGAAGTCCGGGTAACTGAAGCTTTCTTT
-	TRBV27	TRBJ1-6	-	CASRRDTDYSPLHF	TGTGCCAGCAGGAGGGACACCGACTATTCACCCCTCCACTTT
-	TRBV5-6	TRBJ1-2	TRBD1	CASSQVDRENYGYTF	TGTGCCAGCAGCCAAGTAGACAGGGAGAACTATGGCTACACCTTC
-	TRBV18	TRBJ2-2	TRBD2	CASSPPSGRTGELFF	TGTGCCAGCTCACCACCCAGCGGGAGAACCGGGGAGCTGTTTTTT
-	TRBV5-1	TRBJ2-1	-	CASRAMGLSSYNEQFF	TGCGCCAGCAGGGCCATGGGGCTAAGCTCCTACAATGAGCAGTTCTTC
-	TRBV9	TRBJ1-4	TRBD1	CASSVETGGRGPEKLFF	TGTGCCAGCAGCGTAGAAACAGGGGGTCGAGGACCTGAAAAACTGTTTTTT
-	TRBV6-1	TRBJ1-2	-	CASSEAAIIGYTF	TGTGCCAGCAGTGAAGCCGCAATTATAGGCTACACCTTC
-	TRBV6-4	TRBJ1-1	TRBD1	CASSENRGDTEAFF	TGTGCCAGCAGTGAAAACAGGGGGGATACTGAAGCTTTCTTT
-	TRBV4-1	TRBJ2-1	-	CASSQPSLGQRNEQFF	TGCGCCAGCAGCCAACCGAGCCTGGGCCAAAGAAATGAGCAGTTCTTC
-	TRBV27	TRBJ1-1	-	CASRRPTGSTEAFF	TGTGCCAGCAGACGGCCAACAGGGTCCACTGAAGCTTTCTTT
once	TRBV7-9	TRBJ1-1	-	CASSPQDGFTEAFF	TGTGCCAGCAGCCCCCAGGACGGTTTCACTGAAGCTTTCTTT
-	TRBV6-1	TRBJ1-2	-	CASSEQGLNGYTF	TGTGCCAGCAGTGAACAGGGACTGAATGGCTACACCTTC
-	TRBV7-6	TRBJ1-1	-	CASSLVGQLNTEAFF	TGTGCCAGCAGCTTAGTAGGACAGCTGAACACTGAAGCTTTCTTT
-	TRBV9	TRBJ1-1	-	CASTRRPNTEAFF	TGTGCCAGCACCCGCCGACCGAACACTGAAGCTTTCTTT
-	TRBV13	TRBJ2-7	TRBD2	CASSLGGRADEQYF	TGTGCCAGCAGCTTAGGGGGGAGGGCCGACGAGCAGTACTTC
-	TRBV27	TRBJ2-2	-	CATRGAGELFF	TGTGCCACTAGGGGAGCCGGGGAGCTGTTTTTT
-	TRBV4-1	TRBJ1-1	TRBD1	CASSPSRGTRGDTEAFF	TGCGCCAGCAGCCCTAGCAGGGGGACCAGGGGGGACACTGAAGCTTTCTTT
-	TRBV29-1	TRBJ1-2	-	CSVDWQPMVRDYTF	TGCAGCGTTGATTGGCAGCCGATGGTACGCGACTACACCTTC
-	TRBV11-2	TRBJ2-7	-	CASSRDFSYEQYF	TGTGCCAGCAGCAGGGACTTCTCCTACGAGCAGTACTTC
-	TRBV18	TRBJ1-2	-	CASSVQVNNYGYTF	TGTGCCAGCTCAGTACAGGTGAACAACTATGGCTACACCTTC
-	TRBV9	TRBJ1-1	-	CASSVGVVNTEAFF	TGTGCCAGCAGCGTAGGGGTAGTGAACACTGAAGCTTTCTTT
-	TRBV28	TRBJ2-5	TRBD2	CASNPGGVQETQYF	TGTGCCAGCAACCCCGGGGGGGTTCAAGAGACCCAGTACTTC
few	TRBV4-2	TRBJ1-1	-	CASSQLGRRGTDTEAFF	TGTGCCAGCAGCCAACTCGGAAGAAGGGGTACGGACACTGAAGCTTTCTTT
once	TRBV6-5	TRBJ1-2	-	CASSYGGRGYGYTF	TGTGCCAGCAGTTACGGGGGGCGCGGGTATGGCTACACCTTC
-	TRBV7-2	TRBJ2-5	-	CASSLAGGQETQYF	TGTGCCAGCAGCTTAGCGGGGGGACAAGAGACCCAGTACTTC
-	TRBV7-9	TRBJ2-7	-	CASSLGYLRSSYEQYF	TGTGCCAGCAGCTTAGGATATTTGCGGAGCTCCTACGAGCAGTACTTC
-	TRBV11-2	TRBJ2-6	-	CASSPGQPGANVLTF	TGTGCCAGCAGCCCCGGACAACCTGGGGCCAACGTCCTGACTTTC
-	TRBV2	TRBJ1-6	-	CASSEARGFFGSPLHF	TGTGCCAGCAGTGAAGCGCGCGGATTTTTCGGATCACCCCTCCACTTT
-	TRBV28	TRBJ2-1	TRBD2	CASRPPSGSGLGNEQFF	TGTGCCAGCAGGCCTCCTAGCGGGAGCGGGTTGGGCAATGAGCAGTTCTTC
-	TRBV18	TRBJ1-5	-	CASSPRGSPGEPQHF	TGTGCCAGCTCACCACGGGGCAGTCCGGGGGAGCCCCAGCATTTT
-	TRBV28	TRBJ1-1	-	CASSPGRMNTEAFF	TGTGCCAGCAGCCCGGGACGCATGAACACTGAAGCTTTCTTT
-	TRBV2	TRBJ1-6	-	CASSLTGRNSPLHF	TGTGCCAGCAGTTTGACAGGAAGGAACTCACCCCTCCACTTT
-	TRBV4-2	TRBJ2-7	TRBD1	CASKDTGVSYEQYF	TGTGCCAGCAAAGATACAGGGGTCTCCTACGAGCAGTACTTC
-	TRBV18	TRBJ1-1	-	CASSPAGANTEAFF	TGTGCCAGCTCACCAGCCGGGGCCAACACTGAAGCTTTCTTT
-	TRBV15	TRBJ2-1	-	CATSRDRGSYNEQFF	TGTGCCACCAGCAGAGACAGGGGATCCTACAATGAGCAGTTCTTC
-	TRBV18	TRBJ2-1	-	CASSPRRGSYNEQFF	TGTGCCAGCTCACCACGGCGGGGCTCCTACAATGAGCAGTTCTTC
few	TRBV29-1	TRBJ1-2	TRBD1	CSVDHTGGTNGYTF	TGCAGCGTCGACCATACAGGGGGTACCAATGGCTACACCTTC
-	TRBV19	TRBJ1-1	-	CASSSYRVNTEAFF	TGTGCCAGTAGTAGTTACAGGGTTAACACTGAAGCTTTCTTT
-	TRBV6-4	TRBJ2-4	-	CASSARLVAKNIQYF	TGTGCCAGCAGTGCCAGGTTAGTAGCCAAAAACATTCAGTACTTC
-	TRBV7-8	TRBJ2-7	-	CASSLGASAQGEQYF	TGTGCCAGCAGCTTAGGGGCTAGCGCACAGGGGGAGCAGTACTTC
once	TRBV5-1	TRBJ1-3	-	CASSPVLGAAGNTIYF	TGCGCCAGCAGCCCTGTCCTTGGGGCGGCTGGAAACACCATATATTTT